This T cell receptor (beta chain) was sequenced in a study of T cells in Graves' hyperthyroidism and ophthalmopathy. This clonotype was detected only once. The antigen remains undetermined. Whole-study findings and limits: Model predictions of ophthalmopathy came a median about 6.3 months before onset. Peripheral blood also featured most of the thyroid clonotypes expanded above 0.001.

Absent ophthalmopathy progression within 18 months defined stable Graves' hyperthyroidism. TCR beta CDR3 sequences were amplified from RNA transcripts. The study used the HTBI primer set for a first-round RT-PCR of the TCR CDR3. TCRdb analysed the multiplex PCR reads with MiXCR anew, one entry per CDR3 protein. The profile covers about 96,000 distinct CDR3 sequences, with over 50% appearing a single time and 25% to 30% taken by the ten largest. Per the germline V gene, CDR1 is PRHDT and CDR2 is FYEKMQ (reference sequence). This CDR3 is 14 amino acids long. Sequencing was carried out using blood. V is TRBV13 and J is TRBJ1-5, with 8 bases that match TRBD1. This sequence was found in a woman aged 40 to 50 with Graves' hyperthyroidism. The chain's CDR3 is CARDIGQGNQPQHF. The CDR3 nucleotides read TGTGCTAGAGATATAGGACAGGGTAATCAGCCCCAGCATTTT.